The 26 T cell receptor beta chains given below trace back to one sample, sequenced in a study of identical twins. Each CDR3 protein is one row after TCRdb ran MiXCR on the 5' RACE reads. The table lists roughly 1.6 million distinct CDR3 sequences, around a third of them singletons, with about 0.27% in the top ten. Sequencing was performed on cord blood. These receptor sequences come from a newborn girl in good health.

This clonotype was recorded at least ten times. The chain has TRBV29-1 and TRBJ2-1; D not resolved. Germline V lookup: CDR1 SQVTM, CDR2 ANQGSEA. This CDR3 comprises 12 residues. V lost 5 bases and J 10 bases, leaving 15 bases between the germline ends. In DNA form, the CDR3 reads TGCAGCGTTACAACTACCCGGAGCGAGCAGTTCTTC. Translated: CSVTTTRSEQFF.

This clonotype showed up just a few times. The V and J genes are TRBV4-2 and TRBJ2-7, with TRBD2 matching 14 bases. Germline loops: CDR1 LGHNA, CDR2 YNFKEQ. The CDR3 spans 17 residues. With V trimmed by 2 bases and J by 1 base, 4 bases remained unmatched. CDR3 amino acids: CASSQRGLAGASYEQYF. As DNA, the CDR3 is TGTGCCAGCAGCCAACGGGGACTAGCGGGAGCATCCTACGAGCAGTACTTC.

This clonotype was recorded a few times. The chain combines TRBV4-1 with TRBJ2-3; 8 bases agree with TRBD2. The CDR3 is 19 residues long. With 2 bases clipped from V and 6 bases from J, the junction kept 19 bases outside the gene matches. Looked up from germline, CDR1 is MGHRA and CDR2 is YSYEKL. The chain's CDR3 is CASSQLILTGTRGFDTQYF. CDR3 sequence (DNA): TGCGCCAGCAGCCAACTTATCCTTACCGGGACTAGGGGATTCGATACGCAGTATTTT.

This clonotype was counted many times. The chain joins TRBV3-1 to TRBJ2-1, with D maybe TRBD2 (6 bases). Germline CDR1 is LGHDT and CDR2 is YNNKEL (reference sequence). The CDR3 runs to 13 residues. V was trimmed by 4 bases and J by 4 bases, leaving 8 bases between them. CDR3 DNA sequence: TGTGCCAGCAGCCGGGGACTGTACAATGAGCAGTTCTTC. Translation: CASSRGLYNEQFF.

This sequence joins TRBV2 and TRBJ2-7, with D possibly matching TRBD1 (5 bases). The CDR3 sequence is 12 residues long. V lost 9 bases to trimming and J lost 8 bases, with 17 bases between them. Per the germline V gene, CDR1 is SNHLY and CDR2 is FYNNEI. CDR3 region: CASGRWSGQQYF. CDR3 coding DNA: TGTGCCAGTGGTCGTTGGTCAGGGCAGCAGTACTTC.

In nucleotides, the CDR3 is TGTGCCAGCAGTTACGCACTAGCGAGCTCCTACAATGAGCAGTTCTTC. The encoded protein is CASSYALASSYNEQFF. The chain couples TRBV6-6 to TRBJ2-1; TRBD2 agrees at 7 bases. J lost 0 bases, V lost 2 bases, and 4 bases had no gene match. Looked up from germline, CDR1 is MNHNY and CDR2 is SVGAGI (reference sequence). The CDR3 runs to 16 residues.

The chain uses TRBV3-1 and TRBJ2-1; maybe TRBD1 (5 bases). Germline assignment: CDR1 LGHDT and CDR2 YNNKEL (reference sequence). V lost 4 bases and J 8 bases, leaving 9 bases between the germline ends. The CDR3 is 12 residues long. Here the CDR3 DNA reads TGTGCCAGCAGCCGGGGCCGGGATGAGCAGTTCTTC. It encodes CASSRGRDEQFF.

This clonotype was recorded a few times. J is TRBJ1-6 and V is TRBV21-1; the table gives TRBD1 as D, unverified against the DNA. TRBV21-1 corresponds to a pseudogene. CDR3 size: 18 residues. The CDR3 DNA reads TGTGCCAGCAGCAGGTTCGGGACAGGGGGGACCTATAATTCACCCCTCCACTTT. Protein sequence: CASSRFGTGGTYNSPLHF.

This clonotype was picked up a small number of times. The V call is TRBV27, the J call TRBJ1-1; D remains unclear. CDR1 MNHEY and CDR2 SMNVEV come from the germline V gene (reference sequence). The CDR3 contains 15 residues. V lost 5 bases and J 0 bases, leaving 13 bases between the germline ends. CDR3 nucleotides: TGTGCCAGCAGTCCTCAAACGTGGGTGAACACTGAAGCTTTCTTT. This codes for CASSPQTWVNTEAFF.

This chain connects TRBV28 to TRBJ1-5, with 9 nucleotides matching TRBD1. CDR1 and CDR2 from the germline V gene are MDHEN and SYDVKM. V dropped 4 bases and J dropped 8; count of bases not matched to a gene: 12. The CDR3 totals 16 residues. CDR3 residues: CASSYDPGQGMKPQHF. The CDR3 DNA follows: TGTGCCAGCAGTTACGATCCGGGACAGGGTATGAAGCCCCAGCATTTT.

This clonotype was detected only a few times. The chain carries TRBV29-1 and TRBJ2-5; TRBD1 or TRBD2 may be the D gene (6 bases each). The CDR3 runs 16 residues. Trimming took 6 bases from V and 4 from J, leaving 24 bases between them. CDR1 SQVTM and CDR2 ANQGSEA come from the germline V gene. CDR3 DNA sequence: TGCAGCGTCGCCGGGACAAGGAGGGAGAGTCTAGAGACCCAGTACTTC. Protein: CSVAGTRRESLETQYF.

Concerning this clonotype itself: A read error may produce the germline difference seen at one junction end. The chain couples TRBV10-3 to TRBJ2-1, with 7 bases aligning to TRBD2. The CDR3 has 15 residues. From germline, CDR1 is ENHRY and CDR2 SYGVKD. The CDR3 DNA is TGTGCCATCGGTGAGATGGCGGGGGATTACAATGAGCAGTTCTTC. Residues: CAIGEMAGDYNEQFF.

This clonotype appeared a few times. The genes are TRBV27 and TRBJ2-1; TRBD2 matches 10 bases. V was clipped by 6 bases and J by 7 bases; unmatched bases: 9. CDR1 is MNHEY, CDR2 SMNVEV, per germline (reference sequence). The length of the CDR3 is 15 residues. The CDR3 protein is CASRNLAGDLNEQFF. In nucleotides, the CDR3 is TGTGCCAGCAGGAATCTAGCGGGAGATCTTAATGAGCAGTTCTTC.

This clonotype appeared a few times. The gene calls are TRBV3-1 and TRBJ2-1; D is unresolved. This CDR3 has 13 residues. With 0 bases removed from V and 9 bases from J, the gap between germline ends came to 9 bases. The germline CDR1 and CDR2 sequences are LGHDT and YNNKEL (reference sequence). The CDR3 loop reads CASSQDWVGEQFF. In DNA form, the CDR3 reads TGTGCCAGCAGCCAAGATTGGGTGGGTGAGCAGTTCTTC.

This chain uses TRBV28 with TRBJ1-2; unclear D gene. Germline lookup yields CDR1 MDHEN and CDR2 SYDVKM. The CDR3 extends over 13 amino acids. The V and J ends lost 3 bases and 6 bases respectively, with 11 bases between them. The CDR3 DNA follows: TGTGCCAGCAGTTTTCATGGATCGAATGGCTACACCTTC. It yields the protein CASSFHGSNGYTF.

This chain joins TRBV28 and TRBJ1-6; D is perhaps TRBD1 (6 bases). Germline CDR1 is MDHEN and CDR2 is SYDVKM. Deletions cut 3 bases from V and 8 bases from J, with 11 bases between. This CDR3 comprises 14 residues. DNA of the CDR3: TGTGCCAGCAGTTTCCCGGGGGGCGATTCACCCCTCCACTTT. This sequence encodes CASSFPGGDSPLHF.

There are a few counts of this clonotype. The CDR3 DNA sequence: TGCAGTGCTAGGACAGGGGGGGTCTATAATTCACCCCTCCACTTT. Its protein is CSARTGGVYNSPLHF. The gene calls are TRBV20-1 and TRBJ1-6; TRBD1 agrees at 9 bases. The CDR3 spans 15 residues. Trimming cost V 3 bases and J 3 bases; bases outside gene matches: 3. Germline CDR1 DFQATT, CDR2 SNEGSKA (reference sequence).

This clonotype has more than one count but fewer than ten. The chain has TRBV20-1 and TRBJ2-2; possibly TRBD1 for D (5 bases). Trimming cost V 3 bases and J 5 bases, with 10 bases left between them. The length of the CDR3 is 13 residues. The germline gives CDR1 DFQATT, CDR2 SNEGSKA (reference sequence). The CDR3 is CSASRVGTGELFF. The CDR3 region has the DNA TGCAGTGCTAGCAGGGTGGGAACCGGGGAGCTGTTTTTT.

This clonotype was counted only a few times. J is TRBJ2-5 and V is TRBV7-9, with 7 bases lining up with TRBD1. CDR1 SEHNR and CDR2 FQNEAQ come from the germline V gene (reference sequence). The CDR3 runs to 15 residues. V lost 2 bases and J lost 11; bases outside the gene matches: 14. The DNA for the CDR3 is TGTGCCAGCAGCTTAATAGGGGGCCTCGCCAATGAGCAGTACTTC. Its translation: CASSLIGGLANEQYF.

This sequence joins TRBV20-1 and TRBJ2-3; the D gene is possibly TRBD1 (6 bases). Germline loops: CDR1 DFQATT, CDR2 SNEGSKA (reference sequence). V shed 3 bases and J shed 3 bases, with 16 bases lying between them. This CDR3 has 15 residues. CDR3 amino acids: CSARVARGPTDTQYF. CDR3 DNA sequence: TGCAGTGCTAGGGTGGCCAGGGGCCCTACAGATACGCAGTATTTT.

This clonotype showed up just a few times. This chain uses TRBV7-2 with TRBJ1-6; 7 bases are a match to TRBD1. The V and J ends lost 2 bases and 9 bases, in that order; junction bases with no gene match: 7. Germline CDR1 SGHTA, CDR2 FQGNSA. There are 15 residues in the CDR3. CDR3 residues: CASSLKGGGGSPLHF. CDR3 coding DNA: TGTGCCAGCAGCTTAAAAGGGGGCGGCGGTTCACCCCTCCACTTT.

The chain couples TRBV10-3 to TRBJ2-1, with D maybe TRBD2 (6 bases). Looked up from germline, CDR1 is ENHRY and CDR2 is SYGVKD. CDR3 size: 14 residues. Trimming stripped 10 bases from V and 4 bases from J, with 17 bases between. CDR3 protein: CASLDRSGYNEQFF. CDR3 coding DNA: TGTGCCAGTTTAGATAGAAGCGGGTACAATGAGCAGTTCTTC.

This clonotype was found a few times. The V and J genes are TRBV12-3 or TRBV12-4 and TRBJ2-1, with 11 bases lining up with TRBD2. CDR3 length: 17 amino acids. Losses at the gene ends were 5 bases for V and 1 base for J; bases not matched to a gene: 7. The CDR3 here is CASSRQTSGDSYNEQFF. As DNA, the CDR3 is TGTGCCAGCAGTCGTCAGACTAGCGGGGATTCCTACAATGAGCAGTTCTTC.

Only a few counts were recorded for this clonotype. CDR3 DNA: TGTGCCACCAGTTCCAGGGGGCTGAATCAGCCCCAGCATTTT. This translates into CATSSRGLNQPQHF. The rearrangement joins TRBV24-1 to TRBJ1-5, with TRBD1 identical over 8 bases. V was clipped by 6 bases and J by 4 bases; unmatched bases: 4. Germline assignment: CDR1 KGHDR and CDR2 SFDVKD. The CDR3 is 14 residues long.

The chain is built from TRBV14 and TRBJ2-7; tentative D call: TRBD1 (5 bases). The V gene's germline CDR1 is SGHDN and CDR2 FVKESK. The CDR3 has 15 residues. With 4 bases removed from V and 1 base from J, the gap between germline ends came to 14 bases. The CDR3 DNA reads TGTGCCAGCAGCCCGACAGTCTGGCAATCCTACGAGCAGTACTTC. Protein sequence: CASSPTVWQSYEQYF.

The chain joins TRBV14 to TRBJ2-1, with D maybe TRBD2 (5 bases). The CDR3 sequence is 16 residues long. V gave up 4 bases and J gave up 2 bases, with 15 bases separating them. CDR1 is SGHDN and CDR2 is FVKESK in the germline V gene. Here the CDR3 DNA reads TGTGCCAGCAGCCCGCACTGGTCGGGAACCTACAATGAGCAGTTCTTC. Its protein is CASSPHWSGTYNEQFF.